This T cell receptor beta chain was sequenced for a study of blood T cell repertoires in COVID-19. Data came from immunoSEQ multiplex PCR; TCRdb stores just in-frame clones and leaves some out. The sample includes around 190,000 clones, around 84% of them seen just once. Germline CDR1 and CDR2: SGHAT and FQNNGV. This CDR3 contains 14 residues. The V and J ends lost 3 bases and 4 bases, in that order; junction bases with no gene match: 4. The clonotype comes from a human donor in a cohort sampled during active COVID-19. The sample consisted of peripheral blood. The rearrangement links TRBV11-2 to TRBJ2-7; TRBD1 matches at 9 bases. Here the CDR3 reads CASSFGQGTYEQYF. CDR3 sequence (DNA): TGTGCCAGCAGCTTCGGACAGGGGACTTACGAGCAGTACTTC.